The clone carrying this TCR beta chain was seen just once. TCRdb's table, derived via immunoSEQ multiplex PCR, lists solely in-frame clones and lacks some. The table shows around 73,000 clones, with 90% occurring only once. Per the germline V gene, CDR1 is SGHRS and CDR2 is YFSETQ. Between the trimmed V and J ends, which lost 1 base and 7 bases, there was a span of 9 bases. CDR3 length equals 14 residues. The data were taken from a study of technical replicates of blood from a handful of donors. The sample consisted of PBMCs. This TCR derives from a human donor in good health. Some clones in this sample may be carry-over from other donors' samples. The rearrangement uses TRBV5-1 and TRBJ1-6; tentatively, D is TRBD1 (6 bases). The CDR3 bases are TGCGCCAGCAGCTTGACAGGGATAAATTCACCCCTCCACTTT. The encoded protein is CASSLTGINSPLHF.